Below are 18 T cell receptor beta chains sequenced from a single sample in a study of T cells in Graves' hyperthyroidism and ophthalmopathy. The TCR beta CDR3 regions underwent amplification using RNA transcripts as the source. An initial round of RT-PCR targeting the TCR CDR3 relied on the HTBI primer set. TCRdb redid the calling of the multiplex PCR reads with MiXCR, one entry per CDR3 protein. The sample records around 540,000 distinct CDR3 sequences, about 15% being singletons. Source material: blood. All receptors derive from a woman aged 25 to 39 with Graves' ophthalmopathy.

The J gene is TRBJ1-1, the V gene TRBV19; D is uncertain. The CDR3 runs 12 residues. Germline lookup yields CDR1 LNHDA and CDR2 SQIVND (reference sequence). V lost 3 bases to trimming and J lost 8 bases, with 10 bases between them. The CDR3 is CASSIRSSEAFF. CDR3 DNA sequence: TGTGCCAGTAGTATTAGGAGTTCGGAAGCTTTCTTT.

This clonotype was seen more than once but under ten times. The chain combines TRBV5-6 with TRBJ2-1, with D possibly TRBD2 on 6 matching bases. CDR1 and CDR2 from the germline V gene are SGHDT and YYEEEE. V was cut by 5 bases and J by 0 bases, with 15 bases left in between. The CDR3 is 16 amino acids. CDR3 in DNA: TGTGCCAGCAGACTACCGGGACTCGACTCCTACAATGAGCAGTTCTTC. Protein sequence: CASRLPGLDSYNEQFF.

This clonotype has a count of ten or more. The chain has TRBV7-2 and TRBJ1-4; 8 bases agree with TRBD1. Germline V lookup: CDR1 SGHTA, CDR2 FQGNSA. V trimming: 5 bases; J trimming: 4 bases; junction bases outside the gene matches: 3. The CDR3 consists of 14 residues. The DNA of the CDR3 is TGTGCCAGCAGCATAGACAGGGGTAATGAAAAACTGTTTTTT. It encodes CASSIDRGNEKLFF.

Details on this clonotype: The junction shows a germline mismatch at one end, possibly a read error. Here the CDR3 DNA reads TGTGCCAGCAGCTCCAACAGGGGGTGGGGGCGGGAGGGCTCCGACAATGAGCAGTTCTTC. Its translation: CASSSNRGWGREGSDNEQFF. The V gene is TRBV7-3, the J gene TRBJ2-1, with D perhaps matching TRBD2 (9 bases). CDR1 is SGHTA and CDR2 is FQGTGA in the germline V gene. The CDR3 is 20 residues long.

V is TRBV10-1 and J is TRBJ2-7; 12 nucleotides match TRBD2. The CDR3 loop spans 13 amino acids. Germline CDR1 and CDR2: WNHNN and SYGVQD (reference sequence). The trim removed 8 bases at V and 3 bases at J, leaving 2 bases unmatched. CDR3 loop: CASGGLAGYEQYF. CDR3 nucleotide sequence: TGCGCCAGCGGGGGACTAGCGGGCTACGAGCAGTACTTC.

Many counts were recorded for this clonotype. The chain couples TRBV7-2 to TRBJ1-6; TRBD1 matches 11 bases. The germline gives CDR1 SGHTA, CDR2 FQGNSA. The CDR3 is made up of 16 amino acids. Trimming took 3 bases from V and 6 from J; bases not matched to a gene: 4. For the CDR3, the DNA is TGTGCCAGCAGCTTGGGACAGGGGGTCTTTAATTCACCCCTCCACTTT. Translating gives CASSLGQGVFNSPLHF.

The rearrangement uses TRBV7-9 and TRBJ1-3; D unclear. Germline CDR1 reads SEHNR; CDR2 reads FQNEAQ (reference sequence). The CDR3 extends over 18 amino acids. V lost 0 bases and J lost 2, with 17 bases in between. The CDR3 nucleotides are TGTGCCAGCAGCTTAGCGCTAATTCCCCTCGATGCTGGAAACACCATATATTTT. It codes for CASSLALIPLDAGNTIYF.

This clonotype has just a few counts. The chain is built from TRBV6-1 and TRBJ2-7; 9 bases fit TRBD1. V dropped 8 bases and J dropped 1; count of bases not matched to a gene: 9. Germline-derived CDR1 and CDR2 are MNHNS and SASEGT. The CDR3 totals 15 residues. This chain's CDR3 is CASAAGTGSSYEQYF. Here the CDR3 DNA reads TGTGCCAGCGCGGCCGGGACAGGGTCATCCTACGAGCAGTACTTC.

A few counts support this clonotype. V gene TRBV4-3 combines with J gene TRBJ2-5, with TRBD2 as a possible D gene (6 bases). This CDR3 comprises 17 residues. The germline V gene encodes CDR1 LGHNA and CDR2 YSLEER. V lost 0 bases to trimming and J lost 1 base, with 15 bases between them. CDR3 amino acids: CASSQELEGGSQETQYF. CDR3 coding DNA: TGCGCCAGCAGCCAAGAATTGGAAGGAGGGAGCCAAGAGACCCAGTACTTC.

The chain joins TRBV7-2 to TRBJ1-4; 9 positions match TRBD1. The V gene end was trimmed by 1 base and the J gene end by 5 bases; junction bases not matched to a gene: 14. CDR1 is SGHTA, CDR2 FQGNSA, per germline. This CDR3 spans 19 amino acids. CDR3 coding DNA: TGTGCCAGCAGCTTAGAGAGATTCGGGACAGGGATCTCCAATGAAAAACTGTTTTTT. Its translation: CASSLERFGTGISNEKLFF.

The CDR3 spells CASRADRGGVISNQPQHF. The CDR3 bases are TGTGCCAGCAGGGCAGACAGGGGAGGGGTCATCAGCAATCAGCCCCAGCATTTT. The chain employs TRBV27 and TRBJ1-5, with TRBD1 identical over 8 bases. The CDR3 spans 18 residues. Germline loops: CDR1 MNHEY, CDR2 SMNVEV (reference sequence). Losses at the gene ends were 6 bases for V and 1 base for J; bases not matched to a gene: 14.

This clonotype was observed a handful of times. The J gene is TRBJ2-5, the V gene TRBV12-3 or TRBV12-4; TRBD2 agrees at 9 bases. This CDR3 region has 16 residues. The V gene end was trimmed by 3 bases and the J gene end by 1 base; junction bases not matched to a gene: 6. The CDR3 loop reads CASSFGAGGTQETQYF. The CDR3, as DNA: TGTGCCAGCAGTTTCGGAGCGGGAGGAACCCAAGAGACCCAGTACTTC.

This clonotype was picked up many times. Germline and junction disagree at one end, which may indicate a read error. This chain links TRBV11-2 with TRBJ2-3; the D call may be TRBD1 or TRBD2 (5 bases each). Germline V gene lookup returns CDR1 SGHAT and CDR2 FQNNGV. This CDR3 is built from 15 residues. CDR3 region: CVSSAREHGTDTQYF. CDR3 in DNA: TGTGTCAGCAGCGCCAGGGAGCACGGCACAGATACGCAGTATTTT. Full variable domain (remainder filled in from reference TRBV11-2 and TRBJ2-3): EAGVAQSPRYKIIEKRQSVAFWCNPISGHATLYWYQQILGQGPKLLIQFQNNGVVDDSQLPKDRFSAERLKGVDSTLKIQPAKLEDSAVYLCVSSAREHGTDTQYFGPGTRLTVL.

This clonotype was detected a few times. The chain uses TRBV7-9 and TRBJ1-4; 9 bases agree with TRBD1. CDR1 is SEHNR and CDR2 is FQNEAQ in the germline V gene (reference sequence). This CDR3 is built from 13 residues. The CDR3 DNA reads as TGTGCTTCGAGGACAGGGGAGAATGAAAAACTGTTTTTT. Its translation: CASRTGENEKLFF.

Ten or more counts support this clonotype. The rearrangement uses TRBV18 and TRBJ2-7; D is tentatively TRBD1 or TRBD2 (6 bases each). The germline gives CDR1 KGHSH, CDR2 LQKENI. The CDR3 sequence is 15 residues long. Deletions cut 2 bases from V and 6 bases from J, with 17 bases between. CDR3 region: CASSPMLTGAGEQYF. The CDR3 nucleotides read TGTGCCAGCTCACCAATGCTAACGGGGGCTGGCGAGCAGTACTTC.

In this sample, this clonotype turned up many times. The CDR3 is CASSLEPGLGIQYF. CDR3 sequence (DNA): TGTGCCAGCAGCTTAGAACCGGGGCTGGGCATTCAGTACTTC. V usage is TRBV11-2 and J usage is TRBJ2-4, with D possibly being TRBD1 or TRBD2 (5 bases each). Looked up from germline, CDR1 is SGHAT and CDR2 is FQNNGV. The CDR3 runs to 14 residues. The germline V and J ends were trimmed by 0 bases and 9 bases, with 12 bases remaining between them.

In this sample, this clonotype turned up once. The rearrangement joins TRBV28 to TRBJ2-5, with TRBD1 matching over 10 bases. V was clipped by 6 bases and J by 5 bases; unmatched bases: 9. Germline CDR1 MDHEN, CDR2 SYDVKM. The CDR3 loop spans 15 amino acids. The CDR3, as DNA: TGTGCCAGCAGATCTATGACAGGGGGCGGGGAGACCCAGTACTTC. This sequence encodes CASRSMTGGGETQYF.

J is TRBJ2-3 and V is TRBV29-1; 13 bases are shared with TRBD2. The V and J ends lost 5 bases and 6 bases, in that order; junction bases with no gene match: 5. CDR1 is SQVTM and CDR2 is ANQGSEA in the germline V gene. The CDR3 is 14 amino acids. This CDR3 is CSVMGLAGTDTQYF. The CDR3 bases are TGCAGCGTTATGGGACTAGCGGGAACGGATACGCAGTATTTT.